This is a list of T cell receptor beta chains from one sample in a study of identical twins. MiXCR, applied by TCRdb to the 5' RACE reads, yields one record per CDR3 protein. The sample yields about 690,000 distinct CDR3 sequences, 21% seen once. These sequences were also reported in another study, on T cells expressing NK-cell markers.

The specimen was PBMCs. The receptors come from a woman younger than 35 in good health. Both conserved end residues are part of each CDR3. Each record gives: V gene, CDR3 protein.

v_gene: TRBV20-1
CDR3aa: CSASPGLAGLYEQYF

v_gene: TRBV11-1
CDR3aa: CASSHGDRGFDEQFF

v_gene: TRBV6-2/TRBV6-3
CDR3aa: CASSSEPTSGRHNEQFF

v_gene: TRBV12-3/TRBV12-4
CDR3aa: CASSTRDEPYEQYF

v_gene: TRBV20-1
CDR3aa: CSALLAAGGELFF

v_gene: TRBV5-1
CDR3aa: CASSFLSASGFNYEQYF

v_gene: TRBV10-2
CDR3aa: CASRSSGAGANVLTF

v_gene: TRBV20-1
CDR3aa: CSATGLAGSSDTQYF

v_gene: TRBV7-2
CDR3aa: CASSLAMGGGNGYTF

v_gene: TRBV9
CDR3aa: CASTTMGGPDTEAFF

v_gene: TRBV7-2
CDR3aa: CASSSGLAGEADTQYF

v_gene: TRBV20-1
CDR3aa: CSAGRDEQFF